The 3 T cell receptor beta chains presented below share a single source sample, sequenced in a study of cytomegalovirus exposure and HLA in healthy donors. The PCR ran on 60 Vbeta and 13 Jbeta primers. TCRdb keeps only in-frame clones here, not all; method: immunoSEQ multiplex PCR. The table includes 150,000 or so clones, approximately 80% detected once. Material: PBMCs. The receptors here all came from a woman between 35 and 50 years old in good health and CMV-seronegative.

The chain is built from TRBV10-1 and TRBJ2-1; 8 bases line up with TRBD2. The CDR3 has 14 residues. The germline V gene has CDR1 WNHNN and CDR2 SYGVQD (reference sequence). V gave up 5 bases and J gave up 6 bases; unmatched junction bases: 6. The CDR3 loop is CASSPSGRPNEQFF. In DNA form, the CDR3 reads TGCGCCAGCAGTCCCAGCGGGAGACCCAATGAGCAGTTCTTC.

The gene calls are TRBV11-1 and TRBJ2-1; TRBD2 matches at 8 bases. This CDR3 has 16 residues. The V gene's germline CDR1 is SGHAT and CDR2 FQDESV (reference sequence). With V trimmed by 1 base and J by 4 bases, 6 bases remained unmatched. This chain's CDR3 is CASSLGVGGRYNEQFF. The CDR3 DNA reads TGTGCCAGCAGCTTAGGGGTTGGCGGGAGGTACAATGAGCAGTTCTTC.

The chain uses TRBV4-3 and TRBJ2-1; 10 bases align to TRBD2. This CDR3 spans 18 amino acids. Trimming cost V 1 base and J 7 bases; bases outside gene matches: 13. Germline CDR1 reads LGHNA; CDR2 reads YSLEER. The CDR3 DNA reads as TGCGCCAGCAGCCAAGGTGACGGAGCGGGAGGGCCTTCAAATGAGCAGTTCTTC. It translates to CASSQGDGAGGPSNEQFF.